The T cell receptor (beta chain) under discussion was sequenced for a study of cytomegalovirus exposure and HLA in healthy donors. Findings of the study overall: Sequencing likely produced, as an artifact, a cluster of highly shared sequence variants.

CDR3 length: 13 amino acids. V was pared by 6 bases and J by 1 base, with 2 bases of the junction left unmatched. Germline V gene sequence: CDR1 MNHEY, CDR2 SVGAGI. In the PCR, 60 Vbeta and 13 Jbeta primers were used. Using immunoSEQ multiplex PCR, the repertoire was profiled, and TCRdb retains in-frame clones only, with some absent. The sample comprises around 91,000 clones, around 59% of which are singletons, and about 2.5% rests with the top ten. A note on this clone: As yet, its antigen is unknown. The same CDR3 is also encoded by other DNA sequences in this sample.

Sample: PBMCs. The origin of this receptor is a human donor in good health. The gene calls are TRBV6-5 and TRBJ2-7; the match to TRBD1 covers 8 bases. CDR3: CASRGTGSYEQYF. CDR3 bases: TGTGCCAGCAGGGGGACAGGTTCCTACGAGCAGTACTTC.